The 2 T cell receptor beta chains below all came from one sample that was sequenced in a study of blood T cell repertoires in COVID-19. Measured with immunoSEQ multiplex PCR; TCRdb has only the in-frame clones, and not every one. This table holds about 390,000 clones, around nine tenths found once. Material: PBMCs or T cells enriched from blood (not recorded which). These receptors came from a woman aged 50 to 65 who had recovered from COVID-19.

V gene TRBV19 combines with J gene TRBJ1-2; D gene uncertain. V was trimmed by 4 bases and J by 2 bases, leaving 14 bases between them. CDR3 length equals 15 residues. Germline CDR1 is LNHDA and CDR2 is SQIVND (reference sequence). The DNA of the CDR3 is TGTGCCAGTAGTACCAACGTTGGACTAAACTATGGCTACACCTTC. Residues: CASSTNVGLNYGYTF. Full variable domain (rest looked up from reference TRBV19 and TRBJ1-2): DGGITQSPKYLFRKEGQNVTLSCEQNLNHDAMYWYRQDPGQGLRLIYYSQIVNDFQKGDIAEGYSVSREKKESFPLTVTSAQKNPTAFYLCASSTNVGLNYGYTFGSGTRLTVV.

The rearrangement joins TRBV2 to TRBJ1-5; D is undetermined. This CDR3 has 15 residues. V was shortened by 4 bases and J by 0 bases, with 10 bases between the two germline ends. Per germline, CDR1 SNHLY and CDR2 FYNNEI. CDR3: CASSVAGYSNQPQHF. CDR3 bases: TGTGCCAGCAGTGTGGCAGGTTATAGCAATCAGCCCCAGCATTTT.